The subject of this entry is one T cell receptor (beta chain). Its antigen is not known. This sample was included in a study of CD8+ T cells in alopecia areata. At the level of the study: Treated patients were dosed with oral tofacitinib, taking 5 to 10 mg twice daily.

Once RNA had been extracted, it was reverse transcribed into cDNA to act as the sequencing template. The repertoire was sequenced with immunoSEQ multiplex PCR; TCRdb's copy has only in-frame clones and lacks some. The sample consists of some 130,000 clones, about 47% of them appearing once. The V and J ends lost 2 bases and 3 bases respectively, with 13 bases between them. The CDR3 has 15 residues. Germline V gene lookup returns CDR1 SGHVS and CDR2 FNYEAQ. Findings and caveats of the study: Researchers reported that TCR sharing among patients proved less clear than in mice, possibly HLA-linked. Normal scalp showed lower clonality than lesional scalp, especially alopecia totalis/universalis.

Sample: CD8+ T cells sorted from blood, taken at week 0. This chain joins TRBV7-6 and TRBJ2-5; D is tentatively TRBD1 or TRBD2 (5 bases each). This TCR was sampled from a human donor with alopecia areata. CDR3 nucleotides: TGTGCCAGCAGCTTAAGGTCCGGGACGGAAGAGACCCAGTACTTC. It codes for CASSLRSGTEETQYF.